A selection of T cell receptor beta chains follows, all from one sample in a study of blood T cell repertoires in COVID-19. The assay was immunoSEQ multiplex PCR, and TCRdb's table has in-frame clones only and misses some. Of about 170,000 clones listed, roughly 90% are singletons. The sample consisted of peripheral blood. These receptor sequences come from an older woman with COVID-19, enrolled during active disease. CDR3s include the opening cysteine and the closing phenylalanine or tryptophan. Fields, in order: V gene, D gene, clone size, J gene, CDR3 protein, CDR3 DNA. A D gene is named only where the DNA matches it firmly. Size tells how often a clone was seen (once, few, many) or the class of an expanded clone, and some rows leave it out.

V: TRBV9
D: -
size: few
J: TRBJ1-1
CDR3: CASSPRELNTEAFF
DNA: TGTGCCAGCAGCCCGAGGGAATTAAACACTGAAGCTTTCTTT

V: TRBV27
D: -
size: -
J: TRBJ1-6
CDR3: CASSFWTEDNSPLHF
DNA: TGTGCCAGCAGTTTTTGGACGGAGGATAATTCACCCCTCCACTTT

V: TRBV14
D: TRBD1
size: -
J: TRBJ1-2
CDR3: CASSRATGDRGYTF
DNA: TGTGCCAGCAGCCGAGCTACAGGGGACCGTGGCTACACCTTC

V: TRBV3-1/TRBV3-2
D: TRBD1
size: -
J: TRBJ2-2
CDR3: CASSQHPGQASRELFF
DNA: TGTGCCAGCAGCCAACATCCGGGACAGGCCTCGAGGGAGCTGTTTTTT

V: TRBV3-1/TRBV3-2
D: TRBD1
size: -
J: TRBJ2-7
CDR3: CASSPGQGAWGLVTYEQYF
DNA: TGTGCCAGCAGCCCTGGACAGGGGGCATGGGGACTAGTCACCTACGAGCAGTACTTC

V: TRBV6-6
D: -
size: -
J: TRBJ1-1
CDR3: CASSKTGNTEAFF
DNA: TGTGCCAGCAGCAAGACAGGGAACACTGAAGCTTTCTTT

V: TRBV7-6
D: TRBD2
size: -
J: TRBJ2-1
CDR3: CASSSLADSSYNEQFF
DNA: TGTGCCAGCAGCTCCCTAGCGGATAGCTCCTACAATGAGCAGTTCTTC

V: TRBV3-1/TRBV3-2
D: -
size: -
J: TRBJ1-3
CDR3: CASSQGAGGNTIYF
DNA: TGTGCCAGCAGCCAGGGGGCTGGCGGAAACACCATATATTTT

V: TRBV7-2
D: -
size: -
J: TRBJ2-7
CDR3: CASSLEARTHEQYF
DNA: TGTGCCAGCAGCTTAGAGGCTAGGACTCACGAGCAGTACTTC

V: TRBV2
D: -
size: -
J: TRBJ2-7
CDR3: CASSEAGAVYEQYF
DNA: TGTGCCAGCAGTGAAGCGGGAGCGGTCTACGAGCAGTACTTC

V: TRBV6-5
D: TRBD1
size: few
J: TRBJ1-5
CDR3: CASSRQGDQPQHF
DNA: TGTGCCAGCAGTCGACAGGGAGATCAGCCCCAGCATTTT

V: TRBV11-3
D: TRBD1
size: -
J: TRBJ2-5
CDR3: CASSKGQGQETQYF
DNA: TGTGCCAGCAGCAAGGGACAGGGACAAGAGACCCAGTACTTC

V: TRBV30
D: TRBD1
size: -
J: TRBJ1-1
CDR3: CAWTRQGVNTEAFF
DNA: TGTGCCTGGACTCGACAGGGGGTGAACACTGAAGCTTTCTTT

V: TRBV10-3
D: -
size: -
J: TRBJ2-1
CDR3: CAISGRTSYNEQFF
DNA: TGTGCCATCTCGGGAAGAACTTCCTACAATGAGCAGTTCTTC

V: TRBV14
D: -
size: -
J: TRBJ1-4
CDR3: CASSQAQGGNEKLFF
DNA: TGTGCCAGCAGCCAAGCGCAGGGTGGCAATGAAAAACTGTTTTTT

V: TRBV6-5
D: -
size: -
J: TRBJ2-3
CDR3: CASSYSRGVRDTQYF
DNA: TGTGCCAGCAGTTACTCGAGAGGTGTAAGAGATACGCAGTATTTT

V: TRBV28
D: TRBD1
size: -
J: TRBJ2-7
CDR3: CASTPGQAKPYEQYF
DNA: TGTGCCAGCACCCCAGGACAGGCGAAACCCTACGAGCAGTACTTC

V: TRBV18
D: -
size: few
J: TRBJ1-5
CDR3: CASSQGRDQPQHF
DNA: TGTGCCAGCTCCCAGGGGAGAGATCAGCCCCAGCATTTT

V: TRBV7-9
D: -
size: -
J: TRBJ2-3
CDR3: CASSRGHPGTDTQYF
DNA: TGTGCCAGCAGCCGGGGACACCCTGGCACAGATACGCAGTATTTT

V: TRBV27
D: -
size: -
J: TRBJ1-5
CDR3: CASSWRSDQPQHF
DNA: TGTGCCAGCAGTTGGAGGTCTGATCAGCCCCAGCATTTT

V: TRBV10-1
D: -
size: -
J: TRBJ2-1
CDR3: CASSDLGRGTQFF
DNA: TGCGCCAGCAGTGATTTAGGCAGGGGCACACAGTTCTTC

V: TRBV4-3
D: TRBD2
size: -
J: TRBJ2-7
CDR3: CASSQETGTSGTHEQYF
DNA: TGCGCCAGCAGCCAAGAAACCGGGACTAGCGGCACCCACGAGCAGTACTTC

V: TRBV6-5
D: -
size: -
J: TRBJ2-2
CDR3: CASSLDRINTGELFF
DNA: TGTGCCAGCAGTTTGGACAGAATTAACACCGGGGAGCTGTTTTTT

V: TRBV4-2
D: TRBD1
size: -
J: TRBJ2-7
CDR3: CASSQDRGQTYEQYF
DNA: TGTGCCAGCAGCCAAGATCGGGGACAGACCTACGAGCAGTACTTC

V: TRBV6-5
D: -
size: -
J: TRBJ1-2
CDR3: CASRGGQRNYGYTF
DNA: TGTGCCAGCAGGGGTGGACAGCGTAACTATGGCTACACCTTC

V: TRBV19
D: -
size: -
J: TRBJ2-3
CDR3: CASSMLATDTQYF
DNA: TGTGCCAGTAGTATGCTGGCAACAGATACGCAGTATTTT

V: TRBV30
D: TRBD1
size: -
J: TRBJ2-7
CDR3: CAWGVGQGDYEQYF
DNA: TGTGCCTGGGGGGTAGGACAGGGCGACTACGAGCAGTACTTC

V: TRBV2
D: -
size: -
J: TRBJ2-7
CDR3: CASSEFGGRIYEQYF
DNA: TGTGCCAGCAGTGAATTTGGCGGGCGTATCTACGAGCAGTACTTC

V: TRBV28
D: -
size: -
J: TRBJ1-1
CDR3: CASSPQVENTEAFF
DNA: TGTGCCAGCAGTCCCCAGGTGGAAAACACTGAAGCTTTCTTT

V: TRBV4-2
D: -
size: -
J: TRBJ1-1
CDR3: CASSQDDPRVNLMNTEAFF
DNA: TGTGCCAGCAGCCAAGATGATCCCCGGGTTAACTTAATGAACACTGAAGCTTTCTTT

V: TRBV4-3
D: TRBD1
size: -
J: TRBJ1-5
CDR3: CASSHGTVSNQPQHF
DNA: TGCGCCAGCAGCCACGGGACAGTTAGCAATCAGCCCCAGCATTTT

V: TRBV9
D: -
size: -
J: TRBJ2-7
CDR3: CASSALGSNEQYF
DNA: TGTGCCAGCAGCGCCCTAGGCAGTAACGAGCAGTACTTC

V: TRBV3-1/TRBV3-2
D: -
size: -
J: TRBJ2-7
CDR3: CASSLTYEQYF
DNA: TGTGCCAGCAGCCTAACCTACGAGCAGTACTTC

V: TRBV19
D: -
size: few
J: TRBJ1-2
CDR3: CASSTIQVLYGYTF
DNA: TGTGCCAGTAGTACAATACAGGTGCTTTATGGCTACACCTTC

V: TRBV11-2
D: -
size: -
J: TRBJ2-7
CDR3: CASSFVSPGEQYF
DNA: TGTGCCAGCAGCTTTGTCTCGCCGGGGGAGCAGTACTTC

V: TRBV7-9
D: TRBD1
size: -
J: TRBJ1-1
CDR3: CASLDRGRGTEAFF
DNA: TGTGCCAGCCTAGACAGGGGGCGTGGAACTGAAGCTTTCTTT

V: TRBV30
D: -
size: -
J: TRBJ1-6
CDR3: CAWSGRGRGINSPLHF
DNA: TGTGCCTGGAGTGGAAGGGGAAGGGGAATTAATTCACCCCTCCACTTT

V: TRBV20-1
D: -
size: -
J: TRBJ2-7
CDR3: CSAVANEQYF
DNA: TGCAGTGCAGTAGCGAACGAGCAGTACTTC

V: TRBV30
D: -
size: -
J: TRBJ1-4
CDR3: CAWKESYNEKLFF
DNA: TGTGCCTGGAAAGAGAGTTATAATGAAAAACTGTTTTTT

V: TRBV5-1
D: TRBD2
size: -
J: TRBJ2-7
CDR3: CASSRTSDSYEQYF
DNA: TGCGCCAGCAGCAGGACTAGCGACTCCTACGAGCAGTACTTC